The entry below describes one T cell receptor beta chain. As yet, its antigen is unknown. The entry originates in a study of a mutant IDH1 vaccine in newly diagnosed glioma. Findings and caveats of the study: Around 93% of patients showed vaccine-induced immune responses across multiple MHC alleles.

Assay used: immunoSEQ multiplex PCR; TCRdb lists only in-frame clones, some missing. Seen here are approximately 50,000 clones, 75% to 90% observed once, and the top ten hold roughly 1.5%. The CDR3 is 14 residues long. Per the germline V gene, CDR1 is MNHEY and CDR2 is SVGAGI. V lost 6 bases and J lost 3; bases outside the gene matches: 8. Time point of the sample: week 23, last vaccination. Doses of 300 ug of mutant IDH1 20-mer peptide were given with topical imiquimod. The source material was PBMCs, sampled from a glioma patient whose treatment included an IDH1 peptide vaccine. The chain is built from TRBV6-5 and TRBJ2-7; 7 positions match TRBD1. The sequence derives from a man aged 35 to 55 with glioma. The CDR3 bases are TGTGCCAGCAGGGACCGGGACAGAGTCTACGAGCAGTACTTC. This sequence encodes CASRDRDRVYEQYF.